These 12 T cell receptor beta chains came from one sample sequenced in a study of blood T cell repertoires in COVID-19. Here immunoSEQ multiplex PCR was the method, and the copy in TCRdb shows in-frame clones only, minus some. The table has approximately 69,000 clones, around 81% seen once. The sample consisted of peripheral blood. All receptors come from a woman between 65 and 79 years old with acute or convalescent COVID-19.

The table lists this clone with a count of one. This sequence joins TRBV9 and TRBJ1-1; D is unresolved. Looked up from germline, CDR1 is SGDLS and CDR2 is YYNGEE. V lost 5 bases and J lost 5, with 10 bases in between. The CDR3 length is 12 residues. The CDR3 sequence: CASSDRETEAFF. The CDR3 coding sequence is TGTGCCAGCAGTGACCGGGAGACTGAAGCTTTCTTT.

This clone was counted between two and nine times. The chain combines TRBV19 with TRBJ2-6; D possibly corresponds to TRBD1 (6 bases). The length of the CDR3 is 15 residues. Germline V gives CDR1 LNHDA, CDR2 SQIVND (reference sequence). The ends were cut back, 6 bases at V and 2 bases at J, with 11 bases in the middle. This CDR3 reads CASSTGSTGANVLTF. The CDR3 DNA follows: TGTGCCAGTAGCACAGGGAGTACTGGGGCCAACGTCCTGACTTTC.

This sequence joins TRBV4-1 and TRBJ2-3; tentative D call: TRBD2 (6 bases). This CDR3 is 16 amino acids long. CDR1 is MGHRA, CDR2 YSYEKL, per germline. Deletions cut 1 base from V and 2 bases from J, with 13 bases between. This chain's CDR3 is CASSQGVAANTDTQYF. In nucleotides, the CDR3 is TGCGCCAGCAGCCAAGGGGTAGCGGCAAACACAGATACGCAGTATTTT.

CDR3 sequence: CASSLYGGTSTDTQYF. The CDR3 DNA is TGTGCCAGCAGTTTATACGGAGGGACTAGCACAGATACGCAGTATTTT. The genes are TRBV27 and TRBJ2-3; D possibly corresponds to TRBD2 (6 bases). The germline V gene has CDR1 MNHEY and CDR2 SMNVEV (reference sequence). V lost 1 base and J lost 0, with 11 bases in between. The CDR3 loop spans 16 amino acids.

J is TRBJ1-6 and V is TRBV10-1; D ambiguous. Trimming took off 3 bases at V and 7 bases at J, with 7 bases between the two ends. Germline V gene data show CDR1 as WNHNN and CDR2 as SYGVQD (reference sequence). CDR3 length: 13 amino acids. This chain's CDR3 is CASSDFGNSPLHF. CDR3 nucleotide sequence: TGCGCCAGCAGTGACTTCGGGAATTCACCCCTCCACTTT.

This chain links TRBV5-1 with TRBJ1-6, with 7 bases lining up with TRBD1. Per the germline V gene, CDR1 is SGHRS and CDR2 is YFSETQ. J was trimmed by 6 bases and V by 4 bases; bases with no gene match: 7. The CDR3 sequence is 15 residues long. The CDR3: CASSATGAANSPLHF. In nucleotides, the CDR3 is TGCGCCAGCAGCGCCACAGGGGCGGCTAATTCACCCCTCCACTTT.

The chain joins TRBV7-8 to TRBJ1-1; TRBD1 might be the D (6 bases). CDR1 is SGHVS and CDR2 is FQNEAQ in the germline V gene. CDR3 length: 13 residues. V lost 1 base and J 5 bases, leaving 8 bases between the germline ends. The CDR3 DNA is TGTGCCAGCAGCTTAGTTAGGGGGACTGAAGCTTTCTTT. The encoded protein is CASSLVRGTEAFF. The full variable domain, its missing parts supplied by reference TRBV7-8 and TRBJ1-1, is GAGVSQSPRYKVAKRGQDVALRCDPISGHVSLFWYQQALGQGPEFLTYFQNEAQLDKSGLPSDRFFAERPEGSVSTLKIQRTQQEDSAVYLCASSLVRGTEAFFGQGTRLTVV.

The chain combines TRBV5-1 with TRBJ2-1, with 10 bases lining up with TRBD2. This CDR3 spans 17 amino acids. V gave up 0 bases and J gave up 4 bases; unmatched junction bases: 7. The germline CDR1 and CDR2 sequences are SGHRS and YFSETQ. The CDR3 is CASSLGGGLALYNEQFF. Here the CDR3 DNA reads TGCGCCAGCAGCTTGGGTGGGGGACTAGCGCTTTACAATGAGCAGTTCTTC.

This clone was seen a few times. The DNA for the CDR3 is TGTGCCAGCAGCGACGGACAGAGCTCCTATAATTCACCCCTCCACTTT. Translating it yields CASSDGQSSYNSPLHF. The chain carries TRBV9 and TRBJ1-6; a weak D match, TRBD1 (6 bases). The CDR3 has 16 residues. Between the trimmed V and J ends, which lost 3 bases and 0 bases, there was a span of 10 bases. Germline CDR1 and CDR2: SGDLS and YYNGEE.

The V and J genes are TRBV27 and TRBJ1-5; 9 bases map to TRBD1. V trimming: 5 bases; J trimming: 2 bases; junction bases outside the gene matches: 10. The CDR3 runs 17 residues. From germline, CDR1 is MNHEY and CDR2 SMNVEV (reference sequence). For the CDR3, the DNA is TGTGCCAGCAGTGCCTTGACAGGGGGAAGGGGCAATCAGCCCCAGCATTTT. This translates into CASSALTGGRGNQPQHF.

For the CDR3, the DNA is TGTGCCAGCAGTTTCATCGACGAGACACCATCCTCCTACGAGCAGTACTTC. It yields the protein CASSFIDETPSSYEQYF. The chain uses TRBV28 and TRBJ2-7; D gene ambiguous. V was pared by 3 bases and J by 0 bases, with 18 bases between. CDR1 and CDR2 from the germline V gene are MDHEN and SYDVKM. CDR3 length: 17 residues.

This clone was picked up a small number of times. The V call is TRBV28, the J call TRBJ1-4, with 9 bases aligning to TRBD1. Germline CDR1 reads MDHEN; CDR2 reads SYDVKM. This CDR3 contains 15 residues. V dropped 5 bases and J dropped 15; count of bases not matched to a gene: 16. The CDR3 protein is CASSRGTGRFIVVFF. The CDR3, as DNA: TGTGCCAGCAGTCGCGGGACAGGGCGTTTCATTGTGGTGTTTTTT.